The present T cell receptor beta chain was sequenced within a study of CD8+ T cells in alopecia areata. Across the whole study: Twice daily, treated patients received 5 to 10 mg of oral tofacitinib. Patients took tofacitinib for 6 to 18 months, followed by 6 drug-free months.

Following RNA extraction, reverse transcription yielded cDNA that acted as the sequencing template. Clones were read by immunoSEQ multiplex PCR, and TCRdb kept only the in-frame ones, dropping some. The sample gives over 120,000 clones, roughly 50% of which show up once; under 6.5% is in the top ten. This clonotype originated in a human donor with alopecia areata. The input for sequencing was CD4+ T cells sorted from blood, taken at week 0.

The CDR3 loop reads CASSEGGGNSPLHF. Here the CDR3 DNA reads TGTGCCAGCAGCGAGGGTGGTGGAAATTCACCCCTCCACTTT. This chain links TRBV7-3 with TRBJ1-6; unclear D gene. The CDR3 consists of 14 residues. Trimming removed 5 bases at V and 7 bases at J, with 12 bases between. From germline, CDR1 is SGHTA and CDR2 FQGTGA.